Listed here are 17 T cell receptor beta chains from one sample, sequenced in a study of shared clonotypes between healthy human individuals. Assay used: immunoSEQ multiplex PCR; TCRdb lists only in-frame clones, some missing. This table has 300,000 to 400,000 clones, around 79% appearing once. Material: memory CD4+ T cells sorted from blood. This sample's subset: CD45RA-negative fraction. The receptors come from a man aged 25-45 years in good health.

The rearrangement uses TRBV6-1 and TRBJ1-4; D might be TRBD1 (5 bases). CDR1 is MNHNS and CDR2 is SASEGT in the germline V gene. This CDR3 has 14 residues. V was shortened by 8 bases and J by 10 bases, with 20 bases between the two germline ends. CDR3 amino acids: CASDLGPTEGKLFF. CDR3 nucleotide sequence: TGTGCCAGCGACCTGGGACCAACGGAGGGAAAACTGTTTTTT.

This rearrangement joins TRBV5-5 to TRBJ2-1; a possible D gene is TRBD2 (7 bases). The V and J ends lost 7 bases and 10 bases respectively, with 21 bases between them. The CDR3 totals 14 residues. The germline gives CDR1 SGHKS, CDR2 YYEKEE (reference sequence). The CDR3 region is CASGRGQGTIEQFF. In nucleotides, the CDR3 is TGTGCCAGCGGACGCGGCCAGGGGACTATCGAGCAGTTCTTC.

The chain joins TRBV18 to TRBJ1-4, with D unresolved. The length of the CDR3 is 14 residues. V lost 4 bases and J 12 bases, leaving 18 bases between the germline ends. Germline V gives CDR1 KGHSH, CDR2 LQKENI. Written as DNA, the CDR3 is TGTGCCAGCTCACTGCGCGCTTGGGCGGTAGAACTGTTTTTT. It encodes CASSLRAWAVELFF. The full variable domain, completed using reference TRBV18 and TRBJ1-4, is NAGVMQNPRHLVRRRGQEARLRCSPMKGHSHVYWYRQLPEEGLKFMVYLQKENIIDESGMPKERFSAEFPKEGPSILRIQQVVRGDSAAYFCASSLRAWAVELFFGSGTQLSVL.

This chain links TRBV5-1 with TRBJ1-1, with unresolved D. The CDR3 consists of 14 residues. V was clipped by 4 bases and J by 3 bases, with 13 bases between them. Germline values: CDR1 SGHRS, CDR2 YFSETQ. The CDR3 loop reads CASSLRDGDTEAFF. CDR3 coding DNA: TGCGCCAGCAGCCTGCGGGATGGAGACACTGAAGCTTTCTTT.

CDR3: CASSQNGQEAFF. For the CDR3, the DNA is TGCGCCAGCAGCCAAAACGGACAGGAAGCTTTCTTT. The V call is TRBV5-1, the J call TRBJ1-1; possibly TRBD1 for D (6 bases). CDR3 size: 12 residues. V was trimmed by 4 bases and J by 8 bases, leaving 12 bases between them. Germline CDR1 reads SGHRS; CDR2 reads YFSETQ.

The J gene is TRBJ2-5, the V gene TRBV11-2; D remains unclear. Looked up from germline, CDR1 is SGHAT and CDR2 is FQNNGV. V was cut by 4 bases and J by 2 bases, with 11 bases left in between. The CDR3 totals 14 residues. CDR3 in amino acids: CASSYQSSQETQYF. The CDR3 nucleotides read TGTGCCAGCAGCTACCAGAGTTCTCAAGAGACCCAGTACTTC.

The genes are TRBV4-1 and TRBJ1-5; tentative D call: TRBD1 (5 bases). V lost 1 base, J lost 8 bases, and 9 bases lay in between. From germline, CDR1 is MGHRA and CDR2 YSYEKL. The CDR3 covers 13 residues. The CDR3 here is CASSQGGGEPQHF. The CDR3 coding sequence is TGCGCCAGCAGCCAAGGTGGGGGAGAGCCCCAGCATTTT.

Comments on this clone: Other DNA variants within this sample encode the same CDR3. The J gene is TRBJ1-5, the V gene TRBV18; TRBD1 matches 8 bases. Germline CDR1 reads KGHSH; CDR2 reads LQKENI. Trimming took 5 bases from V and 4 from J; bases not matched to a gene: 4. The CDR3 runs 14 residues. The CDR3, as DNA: TGTGCCAGCTCATTAGGACAGGGTAATCAGCCCCAGCATTTT. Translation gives CASSLGQGNQPQHF.

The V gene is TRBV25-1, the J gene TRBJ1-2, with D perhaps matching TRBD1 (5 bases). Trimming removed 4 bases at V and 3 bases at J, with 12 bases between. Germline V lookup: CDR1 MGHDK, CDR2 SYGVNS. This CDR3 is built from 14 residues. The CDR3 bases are TGTGCCAGCAGTGGGCTCAGGGACTACTATGGCTACACCTTC. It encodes CASSGLRDYYGYTF.

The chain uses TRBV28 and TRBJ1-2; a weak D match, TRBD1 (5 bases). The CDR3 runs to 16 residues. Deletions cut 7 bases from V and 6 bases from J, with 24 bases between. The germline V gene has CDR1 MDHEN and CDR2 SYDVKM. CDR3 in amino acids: CASTLRPGGVDHGYTF. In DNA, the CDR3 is TGTGCCAGCACCTTGCGGCCCGGGGGGGTCGACCATGGCTACACCTTC.

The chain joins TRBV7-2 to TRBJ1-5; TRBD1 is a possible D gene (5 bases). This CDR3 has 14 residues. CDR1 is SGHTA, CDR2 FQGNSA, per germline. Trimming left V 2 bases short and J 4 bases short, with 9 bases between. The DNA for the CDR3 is TGTGCCAGCAGCTTAAGGCAGGGAAATCAGCCCCAGCATTTT. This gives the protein CASSLRQGNQPQHF.

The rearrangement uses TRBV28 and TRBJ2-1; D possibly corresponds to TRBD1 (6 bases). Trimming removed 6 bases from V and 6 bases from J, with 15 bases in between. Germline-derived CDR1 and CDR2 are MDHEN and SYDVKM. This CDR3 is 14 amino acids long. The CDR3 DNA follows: TGTGCCAGCAGCCCGAGAACAGGGCGCAATGAGCAGTTCTTC. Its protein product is CASSPRTGRNEQFF.

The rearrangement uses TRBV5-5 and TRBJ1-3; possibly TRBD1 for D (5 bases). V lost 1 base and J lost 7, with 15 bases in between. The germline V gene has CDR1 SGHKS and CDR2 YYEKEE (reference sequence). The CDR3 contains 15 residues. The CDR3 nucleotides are TGTGCCAGCAGCTTGAGGGCAGGGTGGGGGAACACCATATATTTT. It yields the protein CASSLRAGWGNTIYF.

The CDR3, as DNA: TGTGCCAGCAGTTTTGGAGGGACAGGGGGTAGGACTGAAGCTTTCTTT. It yields the protein CASSFGGTGGRTEAFF. V usage is TRBV28 and J usage is TRBJ1-1; 11 bases map to TRBD1. With 3 bases clipped from V and 5 bases from J, the junction kept 8 bases outside the gene matches. This CDR3 spans 16 amino acids. The germline gives CDR1 MDHEN, CDR2 SYDVKM.

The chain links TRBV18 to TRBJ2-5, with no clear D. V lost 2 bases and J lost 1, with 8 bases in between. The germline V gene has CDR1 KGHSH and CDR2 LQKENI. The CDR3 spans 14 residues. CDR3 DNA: TGTGCCAGCTCACCAAGCTACACCCAAGAGACCCAGTACTTC. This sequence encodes CASSPSYTQETQYF.

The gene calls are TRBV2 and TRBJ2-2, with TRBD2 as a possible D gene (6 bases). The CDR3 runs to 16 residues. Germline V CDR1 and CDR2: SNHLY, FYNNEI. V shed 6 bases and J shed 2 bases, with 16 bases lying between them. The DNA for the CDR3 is TGTGCCAGCAGGGATGGGCGGGACTCTAACACCGGGGAGCTGTTTTTT. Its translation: CASRDGRDSNTGELFF.

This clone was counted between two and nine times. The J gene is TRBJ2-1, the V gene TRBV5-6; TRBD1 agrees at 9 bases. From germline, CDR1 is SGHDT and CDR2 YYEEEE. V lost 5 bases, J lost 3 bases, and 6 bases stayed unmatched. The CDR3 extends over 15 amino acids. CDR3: CASRSWDRVYNEQFF. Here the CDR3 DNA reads TGTGCCAGCAGGTCCTGGGACAGGGTCTACAATGAGCAGTTCTTC.